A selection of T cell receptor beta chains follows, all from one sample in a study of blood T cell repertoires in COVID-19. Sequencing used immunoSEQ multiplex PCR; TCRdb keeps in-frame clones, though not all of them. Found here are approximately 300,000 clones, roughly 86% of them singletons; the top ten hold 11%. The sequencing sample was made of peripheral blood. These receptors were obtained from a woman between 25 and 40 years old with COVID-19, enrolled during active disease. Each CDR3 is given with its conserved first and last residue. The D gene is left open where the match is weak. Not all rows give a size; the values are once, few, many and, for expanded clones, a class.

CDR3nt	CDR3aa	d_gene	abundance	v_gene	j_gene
TGTGCCTGGGGCAGGGGGCTTGGAAACACCATATATTTT	CAWGRGLGNTIYF	TRBD1	.	TRBV30	TRBJ1-3
TGTGCCAGCACCCCACTAGCGGGAGTCGTTGAGCAGTTCTTC	CASTPLAGVVEQFF	TRBD2	.	TRBV27	TRBJ2-1
TGTGCCAGCAGTTACTCGATATCCAGGAACCTTTGGGAGCAGTACTTC	CASSYSISRNLWEQYF	.	.	TRBV6-6	TRBJ2-7
TGTGCCATCAATCAGGGACAGGGGGCCTTGAACACTGAAGCTTTCTTT	CAINQGQGALNTEAFF	TRBD1	.	TRBV10-3	TRBJ1-1
TGTGCCAGCAGTTACTCGACTAGGACAACAGGGCAGTACTTC	CASSYSTRTTGQYF	.	.	TRBV6-5	TRBJ2-7
TGCGCCAGCAGCCAAGAGGGTCAGCAGGGCTACGAGCAGTACTTC	CASSQEGQQGYEQYF	.	.	TRBV4-3	TRBJ2-7
TGTGCCAGCAGTTCGGGACAGGCGGACACTGAAGCTTTCTTT	CASSSGQADTEAFF	TRBD1	.	TRBV28	TRBJ1-1
TGTGCCAGCGCCCACAGGGTCAATGAGCAGTTCTTC	CASAHRVNEQFF	.	once	TRBV21-1	TRBJ2-1
TGTGCCAGCAGCTACCCGGGGTTGTCGGCCTACGAGCAGTACTTC	CASSYPGLSAYEQYF	.	.	TRBV5-4	TRBJ2-7
TGCGCCAGCAGCTTGGGACTAGCGGTCACCGGGGAGCTGTTTTTT	CASSLGLAVTGELFF	TRBD2	.	TRBV5-1	TRBJ2-2
TGCGCCAGCAGCTTGTCACAGTACGAGCAGTACTTC	CASSLSQYEQYF	.	.	TRBV5-1	TRBJ2-7
TGTGCCAGCAGTGAAGCAGGGGGCGATGTACCCGAGCAGTACTTC	CASSEAGGDVPEQYF	TRBD1	.	TRBV2	TRBJ2-7
TGTGCCAGCAGCGTAGCGGCTAGCCTATACAATGAGCAGTTCTTC	CASSVAASLYNEQFF	.	once	TRBV9	TRBJ2-1
TGTGCCACCAGCAGTAAACAGGGGCTCACTGAAGCTTTCTTT	CATSSKQGLTEAFF	TRBD1	.	TRBV15	TRBJ1-1
TGTGCCAGCAGTTACTCGAAGCGAGGGCCCCTCCACTTT	CASSYSKRGPLHF	.	once	TRBV6-6	TRBJ1-6
TGTGCCAGCTCACCTGGTGCCTGGACTACTCAGTACAATGAGCAGTTCTTC	CASSPGAWTTQYNEQFF	.	.	TRBV18	TRBJ2-1
TGTGCCAGCAGGGGACTGGGGGGCTACGAGCAGTACTTC	CASRGLGGYEQYF	.	.	TRBV2	TRBJ2-7
TGTGCCAGCAGTCCGGGACTAGCGGATTACAATGAGCAGTTCTTC	CASSPGLADYNEQFF	TRBD2	.	TRBV6-5	TRBJ2-1
TGTGCCAGCAGTCCACAGACAGGGGGCAGCAATCAGCCCCAGCATTTT	CASSPQTGGSNQPQHF	TRBD1	once	TRBV6-6	TRBJ1-5
TGTGCCAGCAGCAGTGCCAGCTCTGGAAACACCATATATTTT	CASSSASSGNTIYF	.	.	TRBV9	TRBJ1-3
TGTGCCAGCAGTCCTCGCCCCAGAGCCTCCGGGGAGACCCAGTACTTC	CASSPRPRASGETQYF	.	.	TRBV27	TRBJ2-5
TGTGCCAGCAGCCCAAATCCGGGACAGGGGCGACACTACGAGCAGTACTTC	CASSPNPGQGRHYEQYF	TRBD1	few	TRBV7-9	TRBJ2-7
TGTGCCAGCAGCCCGAGGACTAGCGGGCGGCGGGAGCAGTACTTC	CASSPRTSGRREQYF	TRBD2	.	TRBV5-8	TRBJ2-7